This T cell receptor (beta chain) was found in a study of blood T cell repertoires in COVID-19. The CDR3 loop spans 15 amino acids. CDR1 and CDR2 from the germline V gene are SGHNT and YYREEE (reference sequence). Trimming left V 0 bases short and J 2 bases short, with 9 bases between. The protocol was immunoSEQ multiplex PCR, while the TCRdb copy is restricted to in-frame clones and leaves out a portion. The sample contains about 68,000 clones, 75% to 95% of which appear only once. The TCR sequence derives from a human donor in a cohort sampled during active COVID-19. Source material: peripheral blood. The V call is TRBV5-4, the J call TRBJ2-1, with D possibly TRBD1 on 5 matching bases. The CDR3 bases are TGTGCCAGCAGCTTGGAGGCAGGGCCCTACAATGAGCAGTTCTTC. Protein product: CASSLEAGPYNEQFF. Variable domain in full (rest from reference TRBV5-4 and TRBJ2-1): ETGVTQSPTHLIKTRGQQVTLRCSSQSGHNTVSWYQQALGQGPQFIFQYYREEENGRGNFPPRFSGLQFPNYSSELNVNALELDDSALYLCASSLEAGPYNEQFFGPGTRLTVL.